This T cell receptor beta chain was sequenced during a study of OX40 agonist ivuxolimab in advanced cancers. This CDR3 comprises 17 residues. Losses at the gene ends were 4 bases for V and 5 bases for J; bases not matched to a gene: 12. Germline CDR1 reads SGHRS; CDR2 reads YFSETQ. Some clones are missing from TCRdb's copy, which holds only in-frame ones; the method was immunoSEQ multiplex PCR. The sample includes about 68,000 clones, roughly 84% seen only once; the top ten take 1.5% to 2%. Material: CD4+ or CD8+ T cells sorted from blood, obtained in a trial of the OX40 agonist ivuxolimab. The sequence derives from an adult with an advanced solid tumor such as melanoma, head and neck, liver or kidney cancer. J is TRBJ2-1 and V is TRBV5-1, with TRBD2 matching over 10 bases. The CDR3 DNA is TGCGCCAGCAGCAGGAGGGGAACTAGCGGGGTAAACAATGAGCAGTTCTTC. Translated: CASSRRGTSGVNNEQFF.